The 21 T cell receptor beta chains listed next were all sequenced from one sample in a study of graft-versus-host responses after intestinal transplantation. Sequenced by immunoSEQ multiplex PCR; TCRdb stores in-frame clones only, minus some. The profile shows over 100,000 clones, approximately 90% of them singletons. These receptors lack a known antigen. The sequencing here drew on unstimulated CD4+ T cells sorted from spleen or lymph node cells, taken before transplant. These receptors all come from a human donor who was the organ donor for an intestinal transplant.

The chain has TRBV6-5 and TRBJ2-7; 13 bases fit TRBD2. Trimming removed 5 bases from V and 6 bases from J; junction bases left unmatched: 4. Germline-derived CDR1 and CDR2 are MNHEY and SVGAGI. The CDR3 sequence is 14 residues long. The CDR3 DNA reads TGTGCCAGCAGTCAACTAGCGGGAGGGGGCGAGCAGTACTTC. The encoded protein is CASSQLAGGGEQYF.

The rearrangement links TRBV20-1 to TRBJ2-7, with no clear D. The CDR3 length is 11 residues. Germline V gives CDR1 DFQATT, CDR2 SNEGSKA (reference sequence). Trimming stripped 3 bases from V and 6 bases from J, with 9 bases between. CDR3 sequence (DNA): TGCAGTGCTAGCGGCGCATCCGAGCAGTACTTC. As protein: CSASGASEQYF.

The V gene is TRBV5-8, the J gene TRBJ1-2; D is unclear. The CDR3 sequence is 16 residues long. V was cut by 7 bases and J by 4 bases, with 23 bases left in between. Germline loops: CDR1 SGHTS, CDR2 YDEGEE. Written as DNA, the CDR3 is TGTGCCAGCTCTTGTTGTCATCCACGAAAGATCTATGGCTACACCTTC. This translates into CASSCCHPRKIYGYTF.

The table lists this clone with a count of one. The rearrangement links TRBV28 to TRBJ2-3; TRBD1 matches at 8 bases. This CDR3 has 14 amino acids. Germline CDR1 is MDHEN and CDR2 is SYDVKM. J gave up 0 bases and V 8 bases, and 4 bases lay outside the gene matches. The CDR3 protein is CASGDRTSTDTQYF. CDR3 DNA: TGTGCCAGCGGGGACAGGACTAGCACAGATACGCAGTATTTT.

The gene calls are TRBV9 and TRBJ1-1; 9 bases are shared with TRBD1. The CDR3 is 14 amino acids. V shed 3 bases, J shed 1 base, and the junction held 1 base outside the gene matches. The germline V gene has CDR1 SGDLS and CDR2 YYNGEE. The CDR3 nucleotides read TGTGCCAGCAGCGCGGGACAGGGGAACACTGAAGCTTTCTTT. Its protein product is CASSAGQGNTEAFF.

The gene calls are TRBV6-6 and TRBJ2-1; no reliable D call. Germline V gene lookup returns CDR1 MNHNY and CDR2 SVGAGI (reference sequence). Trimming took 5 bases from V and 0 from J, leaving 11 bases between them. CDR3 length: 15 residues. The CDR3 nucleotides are TGTGCCAGCAGTGTTCGGCTTAGCTCCTACAATGAGCAGTTCTTC. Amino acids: CASSVRLSSYNEQFF.

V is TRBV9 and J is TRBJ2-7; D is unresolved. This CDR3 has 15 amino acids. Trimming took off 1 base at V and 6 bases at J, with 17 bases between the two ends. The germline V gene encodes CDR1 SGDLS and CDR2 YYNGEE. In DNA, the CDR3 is TGTGCCAGCAGCGTAAGTAATAGCCTCTTGGGCGAGCAGTACTTC. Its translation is CASSVSNSLLGEQYF.

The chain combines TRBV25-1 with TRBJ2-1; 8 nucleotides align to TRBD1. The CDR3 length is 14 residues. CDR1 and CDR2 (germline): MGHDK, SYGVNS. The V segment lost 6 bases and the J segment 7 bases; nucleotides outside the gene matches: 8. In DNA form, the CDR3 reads TGTGCCAGCAGCGAAGGACAGGGAAGAAATGAGCAGTTCTTC. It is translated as CASSEGQGRNEQFF.

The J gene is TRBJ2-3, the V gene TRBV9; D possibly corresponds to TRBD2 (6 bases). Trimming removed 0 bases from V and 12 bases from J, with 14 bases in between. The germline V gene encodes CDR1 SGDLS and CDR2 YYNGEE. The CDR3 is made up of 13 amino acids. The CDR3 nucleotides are TGTGCCAGCAGCGTAGGGGGACTGGGGACTCAGTATTTT. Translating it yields CASSVGGLGTQYF. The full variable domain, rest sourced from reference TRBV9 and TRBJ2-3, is DSGVTQTPKHLITATGQRVTLRCSPRSGDLSVYWYQQSLDQGLQFLIQYYNGEERAKGNILERFSAQQFPDLHSELNLSSLELGDSALYFCASSVGGLGTQYFGPGTRLTVL.

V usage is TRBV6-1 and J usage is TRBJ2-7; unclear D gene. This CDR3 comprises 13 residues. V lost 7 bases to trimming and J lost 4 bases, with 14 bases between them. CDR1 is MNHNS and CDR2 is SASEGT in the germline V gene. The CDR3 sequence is CASTNPTVYEQYF. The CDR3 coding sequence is TGTGCCAGCACCAACCCGACGGTGTACGAGCAGTACTTC.

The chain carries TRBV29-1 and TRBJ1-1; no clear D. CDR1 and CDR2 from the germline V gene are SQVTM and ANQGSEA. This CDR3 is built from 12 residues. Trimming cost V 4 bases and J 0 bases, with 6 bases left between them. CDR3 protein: CSVGGLNTEAFF. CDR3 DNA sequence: TGCAGCGTTGGAGGGTTGAACACTGAAGCTTTCTTT.

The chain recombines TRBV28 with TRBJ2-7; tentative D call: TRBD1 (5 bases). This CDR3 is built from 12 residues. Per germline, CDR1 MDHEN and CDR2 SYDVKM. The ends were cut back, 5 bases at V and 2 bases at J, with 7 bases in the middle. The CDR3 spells CASSTGTYEQYF. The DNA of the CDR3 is TGTGCCAGCAGTACAGGTACCTACGAGCAGTACTTC.

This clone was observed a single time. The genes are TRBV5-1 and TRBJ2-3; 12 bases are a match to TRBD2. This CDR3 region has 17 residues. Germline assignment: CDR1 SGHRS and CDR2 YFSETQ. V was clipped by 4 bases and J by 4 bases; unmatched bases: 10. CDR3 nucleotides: TGCGCCAGCAGCCCTGGACTAGCGGGATCCCTCCCAGATACGCAGTATTTT. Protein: CASSPGLAGSLPDTQYF.

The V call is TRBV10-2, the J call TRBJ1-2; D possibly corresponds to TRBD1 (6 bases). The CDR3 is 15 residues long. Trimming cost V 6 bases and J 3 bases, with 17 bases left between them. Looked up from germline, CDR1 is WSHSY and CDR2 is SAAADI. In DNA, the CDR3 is TGCGCCAGCAGGGAGGGGACAAGGGCTGACTATGGCTACACCTTC. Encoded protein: CASREGTRADYGYTF.

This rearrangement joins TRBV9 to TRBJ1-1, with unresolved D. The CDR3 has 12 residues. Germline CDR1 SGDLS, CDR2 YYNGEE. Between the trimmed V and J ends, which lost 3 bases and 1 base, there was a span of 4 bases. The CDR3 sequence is CASSAGNTEAFF. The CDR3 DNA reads TGTGCCAGCAGCGCGGGGAACACTGAAGCTTTCTTT.

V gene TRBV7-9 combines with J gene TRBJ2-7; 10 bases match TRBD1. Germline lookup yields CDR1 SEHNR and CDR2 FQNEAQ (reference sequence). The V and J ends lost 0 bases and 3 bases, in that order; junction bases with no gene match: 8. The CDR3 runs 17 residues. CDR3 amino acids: CASSLAQPGQGHYEQYF. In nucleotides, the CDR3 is TGTGCCAGCAGCTTAGCCCAACCGGGACAGGGGCACTACGAGCAGTACTTC. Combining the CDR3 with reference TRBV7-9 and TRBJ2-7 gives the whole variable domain DTGVSQNPRHKITKRGQNVTFRCDPISEHNRLYWYRQTLGQGPEFLTYFQNEAQLEKSRLLSDRFSAERPKGSFSTLEIQRTEQGDSAMYLCASSLAQPGQGHYEQYFGPGTRLTVT.

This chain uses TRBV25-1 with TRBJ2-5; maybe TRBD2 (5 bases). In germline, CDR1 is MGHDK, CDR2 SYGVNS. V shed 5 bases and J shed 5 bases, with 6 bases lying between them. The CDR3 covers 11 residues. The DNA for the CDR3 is TGTGCCAGCAGTAGAGGGGAGACCCAGTACTTC. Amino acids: CASSRGETQYF. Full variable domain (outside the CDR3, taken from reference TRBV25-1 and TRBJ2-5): EADIYQTPRYLVIGTGKKITLECSQTMGHDKMYWYQQDPGMELHLIHYSYGVNSTEKGDLSSESTVSRIRTEHFPLTLESARPSHTSQYLCASSRGETQYFGPGTRLLVL.

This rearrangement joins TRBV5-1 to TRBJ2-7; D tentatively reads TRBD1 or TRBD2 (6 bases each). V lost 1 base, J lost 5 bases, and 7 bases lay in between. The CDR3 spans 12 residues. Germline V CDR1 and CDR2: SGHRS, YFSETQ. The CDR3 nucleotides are TGCGCCAGCAGCTTGAGGGGGGACGAGCAGTACTTC. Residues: CASSLRGDEQYF.

The CDR3 coding sequence is TGTGCCAGCAGCGAAACTAGCGGGAGGGCCAATGAGCAGTTCTTC. It yields the protein CASSETSGRANEQFF. The chain carries TRBV5-7 and TRBJ2-1; 13 bases map to TRBD2. TRBV5-7 belongs to the ORF category, with a function that is uncertain. V trimming: 4 bases; J trimming: 6 bases; junction bases outside the gene matches: 4. CDR3 length: 15 amino acids.

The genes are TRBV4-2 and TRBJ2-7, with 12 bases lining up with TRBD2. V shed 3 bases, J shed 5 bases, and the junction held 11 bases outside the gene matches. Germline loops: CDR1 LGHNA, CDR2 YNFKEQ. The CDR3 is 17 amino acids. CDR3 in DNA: TGTGCCAGCAGCCAGACACCCCGACTAGCGGGAGCGCACGAGCAGTACTTC. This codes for CASSQTPRLAGAHEQYF.

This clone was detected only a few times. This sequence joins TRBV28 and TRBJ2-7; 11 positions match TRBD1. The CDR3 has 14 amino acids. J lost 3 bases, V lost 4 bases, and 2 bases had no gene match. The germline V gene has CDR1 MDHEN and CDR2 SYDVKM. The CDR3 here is CASSSGTGGYEQYF. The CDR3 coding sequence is TGTGCCAGCAGTTCCGGGACAGGGGGCTACGAGCAGTACTTC.